This TCR beta chain was sequenced in a study of glioma-infiltrating T cells. Overall study findings and caveats: Non-neoplastic patients had below-expected tissue-blood divergence, while all gliomas exceeded expectation.

A word on this clonotype: As yet, its antigen is unknown.

CDR3 length equals 13 residues. Germline V CDR1 and CDR2: SQVTM, ANQGSEA. Trimming cost V 2 bases and J 5 bases, with 13 bases left between them. Using RNA template, CDR3s of TCR alpha and beta were amplified with iRepertoire arm-PCR. Input was roughly 100-450 ng of tissue mRNA or PBMC total RNA. TCRdb reanalysed the multiplex PCR reads using MiXCR and keeps one entry per CDR3 protein. This sample carries about 110,000 distinct CDR3 sequences, around 25% of them seen once, and the ten largest clones take roughly 30%. Sequenced sample: glioma tissue, nonneoplastic brain tissue, or PBMCs (not recorded which). The clonotype originates from a human donor with low-grade glioma or glioblastoma, undergoing nonglioma brain surgery, or in good health (not recorded which). The chain uses TRBV29-1 and TRBJ2-7; D is perhaps TRBD1 (5 bases). CDR3 region: CSVETQRRDEQYF. In DNA form, the CDR3 reads TGCAGCGTTGAAACCCAGCGCAGGGACGAGCAGTACTTC.